The T cell receptor (beta chain) described here comes from a study of blood T cells in healthy people across ages. Each individual donor underwent a draw of around 9.8 milliliters of peripheral blood. Findings of the study overall: There was no known CMV status for donors, so expanded clonotype changes were possibly confounded.

Germline CDR1 reads MNHNY; CDR2 reads SVGAGI (reference sequence). With 6 bases clipped from V and 1 base from J, the junction kept 5 bases outside the gene matches. This CDR3 has 14 amino acids. A J-beta primer mix and a sample-barcoded 5' primer were used in a second PCR of roughly 7 to 12 cycles. Each cDNA molecule was tagged by a template-switch adaptor with 12 random nucleotides. TCRdb re-derived calls from the 5' RACE reads in MiXCR, one entry per CDR3 protein. The sample lists 1.5 million to 2 million distinct CDR3 sequences; about 50% were seen once. Worth noting for this clonotype: The antigen is not known.

V usage is TRBV6-6 and J usage is TRBJ2-7, with 8 nucleotides matching TRBD1. Sequenced: blood. The receptor was isolated from a woman in her thirties or forties in good health. The CDR3 DNA reads as TGTGCCAGCAGCTACCGGACAGGGTCCTACGAGCAGTACTTC. Its protein product is CASSYRTGSYEQYF.